This is a list of T cell receptor beta chains from one sample in a study of blood T cell repertoires in COVID-19. Only in-frame clones appear in the TCRdb table, and some are missing; sequencing was by immunoSEQ multiplex PCR. Of 90,000 to 120,000 clones in the sample, 65% to 75% were seen once. The sample comprised peripheral blood. Every receptor here comes from a man of 80 years or more with acute or convalescent COVID-19. Each CDR3 is given with its conserved first and last residue. A D gene is named only where the DNA matches it firmly. The listing skips clone size in some rows; elsewhere it reads once, few, many or a size class.

TRBJ1-1 - - TRBV27 TGTGCCAGCAAGCCGGGACATAACACTGAAGCTTTCTTT CASKPGHNTEAFF
TRBJ2-3 - - TRBV6-5 TGTGCCAGCAAGCCGGGAGTGGGAGATACGCAGTATTTT CASKPGVGDTQYF
TRBJ2-1 - TRBD2 TRBV6-5 TGTGCCAGCAGTTACGGCCTAGCGGGGTACAATGAGCAGTTCTTC CASSYGLAGYNEQFF
TRBJ1-5 once TRBD1 TRBV2 TGTGCCAGCACCCGGACAGGAAGGGATCAGCCCCAGCATTTT CASTRTGRDQPQHF
TRBJ1-2 few - TRBV6-5 TGTGCCACCGCTTTGGACAGTAACTATGGCTACACCTTC CATALDSNYGYTF
TRBJ2-1 - TRBD2 TRBV10-3 TGTGCCATCAGTCCGCTAGCGGGTACATACAATGAGCAGTTCTTC CAISPLAGTYNEQFF
TRBJ2-5 - - TRBV5-1 TGCGCCAGTCAGTCGGGGTTCGGTGGGGAGACCCAGTACTTC CASQSGFGGETQYF
TRBJ1-5 - TRBD1 TRBV2 TGTGCCAGCAAAGAGGGGGCTATGTTAAATCAGCCCCAGCATTTT CASKEGAMLNQPQHF
TRBJ2-5 - TRBD1 TRBV5-1 TGCGCCAGCAGCTTGCGGGACAGGGGAAGGGAGACCCAGTACTTC CASSLRDRGRETQYF
TRBJ2-1 once TRBD2 TRBV5-8 TGTGCCAGCAGCTTGCTAGCGGGAGGTACTGAGCAGTTCTTC CASSLLAGGTEQFF
TRBJ2-3 - TRBD2 TRBV3-1/TRBV3-2 TGTGCCAGCAGCCCCCCGACCGAGCGGGAGGGCCTGGGAGGCACAGATACGCAGTATTTT CASSPPTEREGLGGTDTQYF
TRBJ1-2 - - TRBV19 TGTGCCAGTAGTGCGGCAGGGGAATGGAACGGCTACACCTTC CASSAAGEWNGYTF
TRBJ2-1 few TRBD2 TRBV7-9 TGTGCCAGCAGCTTAGCCGGGACTAGCGGCAATGAGCAGTTCTTC CASSLAGTSGNEQFF
TRBJ2-1 - - TRBV24-1 TGTGCCACCGAAGAGACAAGCTACAATGAGCAGTTCTTC CATEETSYNEQFF
TRBJ1-3 - TRBD1 TRBV7-8 TGTGCCAGCAGCTTGGACAGGCCCTTCTCTGGAAACACCATATATTTT CASSLDRPFSGNTIYF
TRBJ2-7 - TRBD2 TRBV4-1 TGCGCCAGCAGCCCCGGGTTGTCTAGCGGGTCCTACGAGCAGTACTTC CASSPGLSSGSYEQYF
TRBJ1-5 - - TRBV19 TGTGCCAGTAATAGTTATAGCAATCAGCCCCAGCATTTT CASNSYSNQPQHF
TRBJ2-1 - - TRBV19 TGTGCCAGTTCCACCCTACAGGCAGAGACTTACAATGAGCAGTTCTTC CASSTLQAETYNEQFF
TRBJ2-2 few - TRBV6-4 TGTGCCAGCAGTTTTCAGGGTGGCGGGGAGCTGTTTTTT CASSFQGGGELFF
TRBJ1-1 - - TRBV7-9 TGTGCCAGCAGCTTTACTCAGGACACTGAAGCTTTCTTT CASSFTQDTEAFF
TRBJ2-3 few - TRBV2 TGTGCCAGCAGTGACTGGCAGCTAGACACAGATACGCAGTATTTT CASSDWQLDTDTQYF